This T cell receptor beta chain was observed in a study of blood T cell repertoires in COVID-19. Study-level background: Both acute and convalescent COVID-19 samples were obtained from the United States, Italy and Spain. The cDNA or gDNA used as material had been derived from T cells, B-cell-depleted T cells, or PBMCs.

Trimming took 1 base from V and 4 from J; bases not matched to a gene: 2. The length of the CDR3 is 14 residues. Germline lookup yields CDR1 LGHNT and CDR2 FRNRAP. In the original analysis: The assay estimated nucleated cells by amplifying reference gene primers. Sequencing was performed with immunoSEQ multiplex PCR; in TCRdb, only in-frame clones are kept and a portion is missing. Clonal size and the V and J genes are those of that table, whereas D and trimming came from the DNA. This sample has 75,000 to 85,000 clones; 88% occur once, and the top ten carry under 6.5%. This chain joins TRBV12-5 and TRBJ1-1, with 8 nucleotides matching TRBD1. This sequence was found in a man aged 50 to 60 with active COVID-19. Material: peripheral blood. The CDR3 DNA is TGTGCTAGTGGTTTGGGCCAGGGGGCCACTGAAGCTTTCTTT. This codes for CASGLGQGATEAFF. Full variable domain (remainder filled in from reference TRBV12-5 and TRBJ1-1): DARVTQTPRHKVTEMGQEVTMRCQPILGHNTVFWYRQTMMQGLELLAYFRNRAPLDDSGMPKDRFSAEMPDATLATLKIQPSEPRDSAVYFCASGLGQGATEAFFGQGTRLTVV.